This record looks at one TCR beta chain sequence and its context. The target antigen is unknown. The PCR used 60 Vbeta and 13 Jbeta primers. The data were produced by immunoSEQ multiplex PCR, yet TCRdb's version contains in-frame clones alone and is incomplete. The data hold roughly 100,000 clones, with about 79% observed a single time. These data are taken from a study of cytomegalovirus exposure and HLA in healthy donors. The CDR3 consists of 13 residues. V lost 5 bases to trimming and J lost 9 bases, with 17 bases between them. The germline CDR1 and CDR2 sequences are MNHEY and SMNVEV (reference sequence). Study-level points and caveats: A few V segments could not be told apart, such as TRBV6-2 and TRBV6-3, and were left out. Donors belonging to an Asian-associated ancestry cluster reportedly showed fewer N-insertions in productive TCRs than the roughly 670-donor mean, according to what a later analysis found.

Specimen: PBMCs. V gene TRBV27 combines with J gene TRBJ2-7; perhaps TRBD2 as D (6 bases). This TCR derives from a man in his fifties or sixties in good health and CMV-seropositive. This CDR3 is CASSPGGPQGQYF. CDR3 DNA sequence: TGTGCCAGCAGTCCCGGGGGACCTCAGGGGCAGTACTTC.